This TCR beta chain was captured by sequencing in a study of human T cells and chemical hapten exposure. TCRdb recomputed calls from the RACE reads with MiXCR, one row per CDR3 protein. Among 95,000 to 100,000 distinct CDR3 sequences listed, 10% to 14% were seen once. Sample time point: pre-sensitization, week 0. Sample treatment: therapeutic diphenylcyclopropenone sensitization with weekly scalp DPC. This CDR3 comprises 17 residues. Trimming left V 6 bases short and J 7 bases short, with 22 bases between. Per germline, CDR1 MNHEY and CDR2 SVGAGI. This clonotype was seen ten or more times. The clonotype originates from a woman aged 60-70 years with alopecia areata. Some clones in this sample may be carry-over from other donors' samples. The material sequenced was whole blood, taken in connection with sensitization to the hapten diphenylcyclopropenone (DPC). The J gene is TRBJ1-6, the V gene TRBV6-5; perhaps TRBD1 as D (5 bases). Written as DNA, the CDR3 is TGTGCCAGCAGGCAAGGGCAGGGCTTATCGAGAAATTCACCCCTCCACTTT. It encodes CASRQGQGLSRNSPLHF.